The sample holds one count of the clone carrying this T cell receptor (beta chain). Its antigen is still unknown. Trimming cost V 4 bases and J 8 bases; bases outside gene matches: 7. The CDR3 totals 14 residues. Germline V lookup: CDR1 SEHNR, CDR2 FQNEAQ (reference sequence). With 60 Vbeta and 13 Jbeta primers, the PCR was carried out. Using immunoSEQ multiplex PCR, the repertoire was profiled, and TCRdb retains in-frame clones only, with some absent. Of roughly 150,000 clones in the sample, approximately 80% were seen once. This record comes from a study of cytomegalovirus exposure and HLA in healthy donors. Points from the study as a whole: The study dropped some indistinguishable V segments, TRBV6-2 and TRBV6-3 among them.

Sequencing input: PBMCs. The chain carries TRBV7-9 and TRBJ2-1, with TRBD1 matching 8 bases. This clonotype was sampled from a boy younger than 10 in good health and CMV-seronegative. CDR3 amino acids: CASSYTGGFDEQFF. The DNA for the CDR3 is TGTGCCAGCAGCTACACAGGGGGGTTCGATGAGCAGTTCTTC.